Shown below are 18 T cell receptor beta chains from a single sample sequenced in a study of OX40 agonist ivuxolimab in advanced cancers. Profiled with immunoSEQ multiplex PCR; TCRdb holds only in-frame clones, not every one. The sample contains about 22,000 clones, less than 90% of which appear only once. The source was CD4+ or CD8+ T cells sorted from blood, collected in a trial of the OX40 agonist ivuxolimab. Receptor source: an adult with an advanced solid tumor such as melanoma, head and neck, liver or kidney cancer.

The chain recombines TRBV13 with TRBJ2-7, with a weak D call TRBD2 (6 bases). The V and J ends lost 5 bases and 2 bases respectively, with 16 bases between them. The CDR3 has 15 residues. CDR1 is PRHDT, CDR2 FYEKMQ, per germline (reference sequence). This chain's CDR3 is CASSLSGERPYEQYF. CDR3 DNA: TGTGCCAGCAGCCTATCGGGGGAGCGGCCCTACGAGCAGTACTTC.

The V call is TRBV7-8, the J call TRBJ1-5; TRBD1 matches 9 bases. The CDR3 sequence is 16 residues long. Trimming took 5 bases from V and 3 from J; bases not matched to a gene: 8. CDR1 and CDR2 from the germline V gene are SGHVS and FQNEAQ. For the CDR3, the DNA is TGTGCCAGCAGCCTTAGGGGACAGGGTTTCAATCAGCCCCAGCATTTT. This sequence encodes CASSLRGQGFNQPQHF.

V usage is TRBV4-3 and J usage is TRBJ1-1; 8 nucleotides line up with TRBD1. J gave up 6 bases and V 5 bases, and 8 bases lay outside the gene matches. Germline CDR1 is LGHNA and CDR2 is YSLEER. The CDR3 runs 14 residues. The DNA of the CDR3 is TGCGCCAGCAGCTTGTACAGGGGGTTCGCTGAAGCTTTCTTT. Translated: CASSLYRGFAEAFF.

This chain links TRBV4-3 with TRBJ2-7; 9 nucleotides line up with TRBD2. Trimming cost V 0 bases and J 2 bases; bases outside gene matches: 5. Germline-derived CDR1 and CDR2 are LGHNA and YSLEER. The CDR3 totals 16 residues. The CDR3 spells CASSQDLRGGTYEQYF. The CDR3 DNA reads as TGCGCCAGCAGCCAAGATTTGCGGGGGGGGACCTACGAGCAGTACTTC.

The V call is TRBV29-1, the J call TRBJ2-1; 11 nucleotides align to TRBD2. J was trimmed by 5 bases and V by 3 bases; bases with no gene match: 3. The germline V gene encodes CDR1 SQVTM and CDR2 ANQGSEA. There are 14 residues in the CDR3. For the CDR3, the DNA is TGCAGCGTTGACGGGACTAGCGGTAACAATGAGCAGTTCTTC. The encoded protein is CSVDGTSGNNEQFF.

The rearrangement joins TRBV6-5 to TRBJ2-7; TRBD1 is a possible D gene (6 bases). Deletions cut 4 bases from V and 0 bases from J, with 10 bases between. Germline V gene data show CDR1 as MNHEY and CDR2 as SVGAGI. The CDR3 covers 14 residues. CDR3 in amino acids: CASSSGQNSYEQYF. CDR3 sequence (DNA): TGTGCCAGCAGTTCGGGACAAAACTCCTACGAGCAGTACTTC.

The V call is TRBV6-5, the J call TRBJ2-5; no reliable D call. Germline V gene data show CDR1 as MNHEY and CDR2 as SVGAGI. The CDR3 loop spans 14 amino acids. With 2 bases removed from V and 0 bases from J, the gap between germline ends came to 7 bases. CDR3 residues: CASSYRLYQETQYF. CDR3 coding DNA: TGTGCCAGCAGTTACCGGCTGTACCAAGAGACCCAGTACTTC.

CDR3 coding DNA: TGTGCTAGTGGTTTGATCGGCGGACCCTACAATGAGCAGTTCTTC. It is translated as CASGLIGGPYNEQFF. The chain is built from TRBV12-5 and TRBJ2-1; the D is unclear. Germline CDR1 reads LGHNT; CDR2 reads FRNRAP. The CDR3 has 15 amino acids. With 2 bases removed from V and 2 bases from J, the gap between germline ends came to 10 bases. The variable domain in full, with the rest retrieved from reference TRBV12-5 and TRBJ2-1, is DARVTQTPRHKVTEMGQEVTMRCQPILGHNTVFWYRQTMMQGLELLAYFRNRAPLDDSGMPKDRFSAEMPDATLATLKIQPSEPRDSAVYFCASGLIGGPYNEQFFGPGTRLTVL.

This sequence joins TRBV2 and TRBJ2-1, with D possibly matching TRBD2 (5 bases). The CDR3 sequence is 11 residues long. The germline gives CDR1 SNHLY, CDR2 FYNNEI. With 8 bases removed from V and 15 bases from J, the gap between germline ends came to 17 bases. The CDR3 coding sequence is TGTGCCAGCCCTGACTACCGGTCGGGGTTCTTC. This codes for CASPDYRSGFF.

The V call is TRBV7-9, the J call TRBJ2-3, with a weak D call TRBD2 (6 bases). The germline V gene has CDR1 SEHNR and CDR2 FQNEAQ (reference sequence). This CDR3 spans 13 amino acids. V shed 5 bases and J shed 5 bases, with 11 bases lying between them. The CDR3 spells CASSGDGGDTQYF. The CDR3 DNA reads as TGTGCCAGCAGCGGAGACGGGGGAGATACGCAGTATTTT.

V usage is TRBV4-1 and J usage is TRBJ2-1; unclear D gene. The V and J ends lost 4 bases and 6 bases respectively, with 7 bases between them. The CDR3 contains 12 residues. The germline V gene encodes CDR1 MGHRA and CDR2 YSYEKL. In DNA form, the CDR3 reads TGCGCCAGCAGCCGCCGCGGCAATGAGCAGTTCTTC. It is translated as CASSRRGNEQFF.

The chain joins TRBV5-6 to TRBJ2-7; the D gene could be TRBD1 or TRBD2 (6 bases each). The CDR3 length is 15 residues. Germline V gene lookup returns CDR1 SGHDT and CDR2 YYEEEE. With 1 base removed from V and 6 bases from J, the gap between germline ends came to 17 bases. The CDR3 spells CASSLWGAGAGEQYF. In DNA form, the CDR3 reads TGTGCCAGCAGCTTGTGGGGGGCGGGCGCTGGCGAGCAGTACTTC.

The CDR3 coding sequence is TGCGCCAGCAGCCAAGAGGCGGGAACCGGGGAGCTGTTTTTT. Residues: CASSQEAGTGELFF. The chain links TRBV4-1 to TRBJ2-2; possibly TRBD2 for D (6 bases). V dropped 0 bases and J dropped 5 bases, with 7 bases sitting between them. Germline values: CDR1 MGHRA, CDR2 YSYEKL. The CDR3 runs 14 residues.

A note on this clone: Other DNA sequences in the sample encode the same CDR3. The chain uses TRBV19 and TRBJ2-7; no definite D call. Trimming cost V 3 bases and J 0 bases, with 9 bases left between them. Germline values: CDR1 LNHDA, CDR2 SQIVND (reference sequence). The CDR3 length is 14 residues. CDR3 coding DNA: TGTGCCAGTAGTATCGTCGGCAGCTCCTACGAGCAGTACTTC. It codes for CASSIVGSSYEQYF. Full variable domain (remainder filled in from reference TRBV19 and TRBJ2-7): DGGITQSPKYLFRKEGQNVTLSCEQNLNHDAMYWYRQDPGQGLRLIYYSQIVNDFQKGDIAEGYSVSREKKESFPLTVTSAQKNPTAFYLCASSIVGSSYEQYFGPGTRLTVT.

The chain has TRBV9 and TRBJ1-2; D might be TRBD1 (5 bases). The CDR3 has 18 residues. The V end lost 2 bases, the J end lost 4 bases, and 24 bases lay between the germline ends. Germline CDR1 SGDLS, CDR2 YYNGEE. The CDR3 spells CASSVSPGQPTDPYGYTF. CDR3 bases: TGTGCCAGCAGCGTTTCTCCGGGGCAGCCAACAGACCCCTATGGCTACACCTTC.

The chain carries TRBV28 and TRBJ2-5, with 11 bases matching TRBD2. This CDR3 contains 14 residues. The trim removed 9 bases at V and 0 bases at J, leaving 3 bases unmatched. Looked up from germline, CDR1 is MDHEN and CDR2 is SYDVKM. CDR3 nucleotides: TGTGCCAGTCGACTAGCGGGGAACCAAGAGACCCAGTACTTC. This codes for CASRLAGNQETQYF.

The chain recombines TRBV4-3 with TRBJ1-2; possible D gene TRBD1, 5 bases. The germline V gene has CDR1 LGHNA and CDR2 YSLEER. The CDR3 has 14 residues. Trimming took off 0 bases at V and 7 bases at J, with 12 bases between the two ends. The CDR3 DNA reads TGCGCCAGCAGCCAAGACCAGGGAATCTTTGGCTACACCTTC. Residues: CASSQDQGIFGYTF.

The DNA for the CDR3 is TGTGCCAGCAGGGGGACCTACAATGAGCAGTTCTTC. Protein product: CASRGTYNEQFF. The J gene is TRBJ2-1, the V gene TRBV2; D call uncertain. The CDR3 length is 12 residues. V was pared by 6 bases and J by 2 bases, with 5 bases between. Germline CDR1 reads SNHLY; CDR2 reads FYNNEI.